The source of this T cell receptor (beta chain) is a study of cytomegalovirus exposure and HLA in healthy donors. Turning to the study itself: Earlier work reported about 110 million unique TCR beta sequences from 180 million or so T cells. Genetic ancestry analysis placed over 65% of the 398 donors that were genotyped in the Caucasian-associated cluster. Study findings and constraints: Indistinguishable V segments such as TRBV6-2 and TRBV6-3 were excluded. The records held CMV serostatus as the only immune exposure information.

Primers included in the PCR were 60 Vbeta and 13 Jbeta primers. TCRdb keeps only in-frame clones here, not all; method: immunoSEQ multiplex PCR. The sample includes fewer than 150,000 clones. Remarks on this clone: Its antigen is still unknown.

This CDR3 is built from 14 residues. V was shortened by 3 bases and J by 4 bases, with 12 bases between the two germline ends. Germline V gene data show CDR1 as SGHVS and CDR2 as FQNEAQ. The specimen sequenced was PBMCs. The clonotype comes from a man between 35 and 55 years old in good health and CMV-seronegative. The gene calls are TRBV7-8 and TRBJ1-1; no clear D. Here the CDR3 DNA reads TGTGCCAGCAGCTTTGGAGGGTTATCCACTGAAGCTTTCTTT. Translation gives CASSFGGLSTEAFF. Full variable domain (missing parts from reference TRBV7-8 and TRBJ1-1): GAGVSQSPRYKVAKRGQDVALRCDPISGHVSLFWYQQALGQGPEFLTYFQNEAQLDKSGLPSDRFFAERPEGSVSTLKIQRTQQEDSAVYLCASSFGGLSTEAFFGQGTRLTVV.